This TCR beta chain came from a study of T cells and Merkel cell carcinoma outcomes (dated by TCRdb to the early 2020s). Describing the broader study: In patients with Merkel cell carcinoma, researchers looked at whether the T-cell repertoire of the tumor, along with T-cell density, could predict clinical outcome. Study-wide findings and limitations: Clinical outcomes in Merkel cell carcinoma patients were reported to be predicted by T-cell repertoire features combined with T-cell density.

The samples were taken from patients with Merkel cell carcinoma. Concerning this clone: No cognate antigen has been identified for it. No much larger clone is present one base from it, and per-base qualities are unavailable.

The library was obtained by the immunoSEQ multiplex PCR assay. TCRdb carries this immuneACCESS record with in-frame sequences only. Its versions omit some clonotypes, under half of them owing to an unresolved V gene in the studies checked, with the rest unexplained. The sample records some 4,200 clones, 90% to 95% of which are singletons. Clones ranked in the top ten supply about 1.7% of the sample. The source is a human donor with Merkel cell carcinoma. Sequencing was carried out using tumor tissue from Merkel cell carcinoma.

The nucleotide sequence reads as follows: TGTGCCAGCAGCCAATGGGACAGGAGCACAGATACGCAGTATTTT. It translates to CASSQWDRSTDTQYF. This sequence uses TRBV7-8 and TRBJ2-3, and TRBD1 matches 8 of the central bases. Relative to germline, V is missing 5 bases and J is missing 0 bases, with 4 bases of the junction outside any gene match. The CDR3 measures 15 amino acids from cysteine to phenylalanine. The CDR3 DNA has 45 bases and is translated from base 1. The germline V gene provides CDR1 SGHVS and CDR2 FQNEAQ.